What follows describes a single T cell receptor beta chain. Its antigen remains unidentified. The germline V gene has CDR1 MNHEY and CDR2 SMNVEV (reference sequence). The V end was cut by 6 bases, the J end by 0 bases, with 9 bases between. This CDR3 has 13 amino acids. The source of the sample is a study of lymphopenia after photon versus proton radiotherapy. Sequencing was performed with immunoSEQ multiplex PCR; in TCRdb, only in-frame clones are kept and a portion is missing. The table has under 30,000 clones, roughly 80% seen once. Study-level findings and limits: Better survival with proton therapy was suggested as possible, not demonstrated. Under photons, naive T cells and diversity fell while effector/memory populations rose. In patients who died, overall survival fell as post-nadir TCR diversity dropped more. Oligoclonal CD8+ Temra expansion after nadir drove photon patients' diversity drop.

The sample in question was peripheral blood, obtained from a patient treated with photon-based radiotherapy. This chain joins TRBV27 and TRBJ2-7; TRBD2 might be the D (5 bases). This receptor was obtained from a man aged 35-49 years with gastric cancer. The CDR3 DNA follows: TGTGCCAGCAGGCGAGGGATCTCCTACGAGCAGTACTTC. Translating gives CASRRGISYEQYF.